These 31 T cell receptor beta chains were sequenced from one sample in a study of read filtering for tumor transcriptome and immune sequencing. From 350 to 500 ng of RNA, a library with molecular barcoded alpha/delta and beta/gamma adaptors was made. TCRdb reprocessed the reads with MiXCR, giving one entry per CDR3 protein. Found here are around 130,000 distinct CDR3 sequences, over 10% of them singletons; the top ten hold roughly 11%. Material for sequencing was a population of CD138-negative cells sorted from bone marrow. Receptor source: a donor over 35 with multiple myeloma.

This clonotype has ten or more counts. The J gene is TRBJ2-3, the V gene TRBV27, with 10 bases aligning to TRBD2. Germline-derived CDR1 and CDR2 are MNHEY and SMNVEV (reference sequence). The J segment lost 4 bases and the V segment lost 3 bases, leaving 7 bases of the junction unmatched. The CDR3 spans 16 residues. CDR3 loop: CASSFWLAGVADTQYF. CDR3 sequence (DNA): TGTGCCAGCAGTTTTTGGCTAGCGGGAGTTGCAGATACGCAGTATTTT.

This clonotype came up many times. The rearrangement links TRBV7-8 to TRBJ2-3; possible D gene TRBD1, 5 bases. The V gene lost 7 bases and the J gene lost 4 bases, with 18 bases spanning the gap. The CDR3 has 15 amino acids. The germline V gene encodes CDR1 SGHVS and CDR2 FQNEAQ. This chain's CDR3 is CASTPIAQTADTQYF. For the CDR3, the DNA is TGTGCCAGCACCCCAATAGCCCAGACAGCAGATACGCAGTATTTT.

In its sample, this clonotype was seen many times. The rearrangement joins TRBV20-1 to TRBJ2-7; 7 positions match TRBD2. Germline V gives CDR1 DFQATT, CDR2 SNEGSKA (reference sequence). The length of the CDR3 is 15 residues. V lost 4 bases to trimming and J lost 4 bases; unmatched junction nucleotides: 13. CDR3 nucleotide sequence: TGCAGTGCTACCCATTGGGGGGGATCGACTTACGAGCAGTACTTC. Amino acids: CSATHWGGSTYEQYF.

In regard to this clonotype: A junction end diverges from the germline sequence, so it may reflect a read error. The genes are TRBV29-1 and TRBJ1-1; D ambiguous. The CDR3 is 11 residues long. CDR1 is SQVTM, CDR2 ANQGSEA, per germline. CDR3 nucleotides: TGCAGCGTAGACGGGAACACTGAAGCTTCCTTT. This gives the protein CSVDGNTEASF.

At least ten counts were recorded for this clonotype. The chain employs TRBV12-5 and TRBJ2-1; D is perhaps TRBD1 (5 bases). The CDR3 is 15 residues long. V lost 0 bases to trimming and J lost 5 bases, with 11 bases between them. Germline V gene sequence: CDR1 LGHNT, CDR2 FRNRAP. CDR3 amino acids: CASGLVFVDNNEQFF. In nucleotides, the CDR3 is TGTGCTAGTGGTTTGGTGTTTGTGGACAACAATGAGCAGTTCTTC.

The chain's CDR3 is CSASVAQTGWAETQYF. The CDR3 bases are TGCAGTGCTAGTGTAGCTCAGACAGGGTGGGCAGAGACCCAGTACTTC. The rearrangement joins TRBV20-1 to TRBJ2-5, with TRBD1 matching over 7 bases. Trimming cost V 3 bases and J 4 bases; bases outside gene matches: 14. The CDR3 is 16 residues long. Germline V gene data show CDR1 as DFQATT and CDR2 as SNEGSKA (reference sequence).

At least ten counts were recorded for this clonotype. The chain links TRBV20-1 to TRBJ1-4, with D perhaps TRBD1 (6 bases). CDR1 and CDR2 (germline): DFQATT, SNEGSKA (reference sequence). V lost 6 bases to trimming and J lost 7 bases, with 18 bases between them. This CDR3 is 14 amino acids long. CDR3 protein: CSALEGGNGEKLFF. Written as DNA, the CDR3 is TGCAGTGCCTTAGAAGGGGGAAACGGTGAAAAACTGTTTTTT.

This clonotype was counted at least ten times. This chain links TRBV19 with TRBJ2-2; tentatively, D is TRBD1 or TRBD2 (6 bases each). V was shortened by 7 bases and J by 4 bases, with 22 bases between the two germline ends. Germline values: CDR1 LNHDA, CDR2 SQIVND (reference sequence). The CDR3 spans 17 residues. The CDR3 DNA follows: TGTGCCAGTAACCCCCGGGGGCGAGGGGCTGGCACCGGGGAGCTGTTTTTT. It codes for CASNPRGRGAGTGELFF.

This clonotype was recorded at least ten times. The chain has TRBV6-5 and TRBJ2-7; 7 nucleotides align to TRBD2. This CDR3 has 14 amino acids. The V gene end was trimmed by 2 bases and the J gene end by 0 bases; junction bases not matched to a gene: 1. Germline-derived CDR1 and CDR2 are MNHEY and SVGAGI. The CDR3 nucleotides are TGTGCCAGCAGTTACCGGGGGGACTCCTACGAGCAGTACTTC. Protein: CASSYRGDSYEQYF.

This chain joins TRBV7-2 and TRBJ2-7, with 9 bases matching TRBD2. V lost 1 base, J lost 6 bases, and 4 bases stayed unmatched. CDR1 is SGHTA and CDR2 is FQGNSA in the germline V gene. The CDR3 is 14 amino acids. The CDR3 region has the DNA TGTGCCAGCAGCTTAGTAGCGGGAGAGGGCGAGCAGTACTTC. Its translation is CASSLVAGEGEQYF.

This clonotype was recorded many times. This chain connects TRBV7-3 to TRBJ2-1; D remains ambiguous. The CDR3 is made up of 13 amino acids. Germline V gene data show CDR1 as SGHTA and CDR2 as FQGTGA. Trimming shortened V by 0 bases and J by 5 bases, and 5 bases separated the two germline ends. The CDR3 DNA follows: TGTGCCAGCAGCTTAACTAGGGACAATGAGCAGTTCTTC. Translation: CASSLTRDNEQFF.

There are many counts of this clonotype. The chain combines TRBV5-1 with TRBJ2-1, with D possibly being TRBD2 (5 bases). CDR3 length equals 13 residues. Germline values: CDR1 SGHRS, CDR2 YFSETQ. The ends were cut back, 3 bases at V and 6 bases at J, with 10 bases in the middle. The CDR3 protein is CASSSDYINEQFF. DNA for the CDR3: TGCGCCAGCAGCTCCGACTACATCAATGAGCAGTTCTTC.

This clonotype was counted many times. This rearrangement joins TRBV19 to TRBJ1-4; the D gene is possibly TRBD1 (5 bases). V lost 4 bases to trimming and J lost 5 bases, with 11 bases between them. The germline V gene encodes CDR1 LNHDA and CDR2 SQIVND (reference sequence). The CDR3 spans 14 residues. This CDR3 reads CASSRPRVNEKLFF. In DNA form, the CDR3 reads TGTGCCAGTAGTAGGCCCAGGGTGAATGAAAAACTGTTTTTT.

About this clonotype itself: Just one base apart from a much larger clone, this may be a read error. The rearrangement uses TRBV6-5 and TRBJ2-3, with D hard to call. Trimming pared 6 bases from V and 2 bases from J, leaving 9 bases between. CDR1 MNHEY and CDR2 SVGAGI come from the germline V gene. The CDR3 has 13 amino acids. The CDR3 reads CASSRETTDTQYF. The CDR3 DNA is TGTGCCAGCAGCCGCGAAACCACAGATACGCAGTATTTT.

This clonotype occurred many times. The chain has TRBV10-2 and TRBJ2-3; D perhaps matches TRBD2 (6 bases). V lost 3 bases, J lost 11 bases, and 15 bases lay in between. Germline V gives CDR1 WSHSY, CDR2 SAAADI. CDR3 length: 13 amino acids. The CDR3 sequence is CASSDLLVGRQYF. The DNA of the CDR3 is TGCGCCAGCAGTGACCTCCTAGTCGGGAGGCAGTATTTT.

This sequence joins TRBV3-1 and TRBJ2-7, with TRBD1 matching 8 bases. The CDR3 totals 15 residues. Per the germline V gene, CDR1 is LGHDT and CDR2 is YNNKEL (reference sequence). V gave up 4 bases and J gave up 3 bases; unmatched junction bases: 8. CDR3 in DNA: TGTGCCAGCAGCCTCTTGCAGGGGGCGATCTACGAGCAGTACTTC. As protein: CASSLLQGAIYEQYF.

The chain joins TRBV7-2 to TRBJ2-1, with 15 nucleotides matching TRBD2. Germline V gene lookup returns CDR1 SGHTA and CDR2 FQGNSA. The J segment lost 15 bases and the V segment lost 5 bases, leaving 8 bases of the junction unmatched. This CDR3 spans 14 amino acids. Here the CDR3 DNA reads TGTGCCAGCAGCCGGACTAGCGGGAGGGCCATTTGGTTCTTC. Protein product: CASSRTSGRAIWFF.

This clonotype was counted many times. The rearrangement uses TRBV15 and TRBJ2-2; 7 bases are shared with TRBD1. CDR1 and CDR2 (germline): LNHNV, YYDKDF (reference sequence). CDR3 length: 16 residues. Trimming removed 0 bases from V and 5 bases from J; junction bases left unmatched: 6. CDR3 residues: CATSRDLAQGTGELFF. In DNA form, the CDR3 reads TGTGCCACCAGCAGAGATTTGGCACAGGGGACCGGGGAGCTGTTTTTT.

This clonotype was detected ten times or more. CDR3 bases: TGTGCCACCTCTATAGGGGTTAACACCGGGGAGCTGTTTTTT. Translated: CATSIGVNTGELFF. The rearrangement links TRBV19 to TRBJ2-2, with D perhaps TRBD1 (5 bases). CDR3 size: 14 residues. V lost 10 bases and J lost 2, with 14 bases in between. Germline assignment: CDR1 LNHDA and CDR2 SQIVND (reference sequence).

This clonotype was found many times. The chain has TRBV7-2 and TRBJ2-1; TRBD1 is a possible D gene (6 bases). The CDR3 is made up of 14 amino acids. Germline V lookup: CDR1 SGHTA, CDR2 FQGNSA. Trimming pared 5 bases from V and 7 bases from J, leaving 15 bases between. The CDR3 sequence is CASSLGQRQNEQFF. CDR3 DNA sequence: TGTGCCAGCAGCCTTGGACAGCGGCAGAATGAGCAGTTCTTC.

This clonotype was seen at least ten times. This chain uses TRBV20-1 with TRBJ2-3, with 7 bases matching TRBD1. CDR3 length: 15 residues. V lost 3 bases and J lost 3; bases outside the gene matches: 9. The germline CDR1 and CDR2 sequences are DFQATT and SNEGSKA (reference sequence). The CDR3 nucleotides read TGCAGTGCTAGTTTTTCAGTGACAGGGACAGATACGCAGTATTTT. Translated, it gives CSASFSVTGTDTQYF.

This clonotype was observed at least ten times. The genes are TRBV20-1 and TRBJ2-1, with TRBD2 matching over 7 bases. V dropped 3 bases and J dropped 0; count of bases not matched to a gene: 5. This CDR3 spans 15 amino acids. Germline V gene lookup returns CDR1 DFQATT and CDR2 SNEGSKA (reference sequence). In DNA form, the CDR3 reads TGCAGTGCTAGTTTCGGCGGGAGCTCCTACAATGAGCAGTTCTTC. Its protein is CSASFGGSSYNEQFF.

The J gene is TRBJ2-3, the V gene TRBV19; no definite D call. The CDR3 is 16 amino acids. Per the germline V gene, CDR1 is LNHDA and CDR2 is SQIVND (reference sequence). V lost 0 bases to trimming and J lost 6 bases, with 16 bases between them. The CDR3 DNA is TGTGCCAGTAGTATAGACGCCCAACAGACCCGGGATACGCAGTATTTT. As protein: CASSIDAQQTRDTQYF.

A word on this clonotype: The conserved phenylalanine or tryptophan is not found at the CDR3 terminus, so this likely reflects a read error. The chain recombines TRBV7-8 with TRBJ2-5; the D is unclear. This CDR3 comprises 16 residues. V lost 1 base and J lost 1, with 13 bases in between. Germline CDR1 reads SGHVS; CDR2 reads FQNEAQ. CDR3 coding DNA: TGTGCCAGCAGCTTAGTTACAGCCTGGACCCAAGAGACCCAGTACCTC. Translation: CASSLVTAWTQETQYL.

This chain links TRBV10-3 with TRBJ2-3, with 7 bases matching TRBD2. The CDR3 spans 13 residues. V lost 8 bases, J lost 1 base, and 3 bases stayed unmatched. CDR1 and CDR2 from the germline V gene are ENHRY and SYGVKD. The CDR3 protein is CAIGLAGTDTQYF. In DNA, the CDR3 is TGTGCCATCGGGCTAGCGGGCACAGATACGCAGTATTTT.

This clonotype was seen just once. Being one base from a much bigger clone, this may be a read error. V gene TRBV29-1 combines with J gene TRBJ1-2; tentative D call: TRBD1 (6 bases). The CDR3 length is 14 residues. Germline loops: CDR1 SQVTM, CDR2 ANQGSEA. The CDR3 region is CSVSGDAANYGHTF. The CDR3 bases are TGCAGCGTCTCAGGGGATGCGGCTAACTATGGCCACACCTTC.

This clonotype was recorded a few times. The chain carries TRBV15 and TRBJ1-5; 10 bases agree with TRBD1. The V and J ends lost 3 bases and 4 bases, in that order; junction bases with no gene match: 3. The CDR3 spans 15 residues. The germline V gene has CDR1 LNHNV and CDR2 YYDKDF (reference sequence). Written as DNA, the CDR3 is TGTGCCACCAGCAGCGGACAGGGGGGTAATCAGCCCCAGCATTTT. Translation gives CATSSGQGGNQPQHF. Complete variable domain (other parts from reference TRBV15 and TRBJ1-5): DAMVIQNPRYQVTQFGKPVTLSCSQTLNHNVMYWYQQKSSQAPKLLFHYYDKDFNNEADTPDNFQSRRPNTSFCFLDIRSPGLGDTAMYLCATSSGQGGNQPQHFGDGTRLSIL.

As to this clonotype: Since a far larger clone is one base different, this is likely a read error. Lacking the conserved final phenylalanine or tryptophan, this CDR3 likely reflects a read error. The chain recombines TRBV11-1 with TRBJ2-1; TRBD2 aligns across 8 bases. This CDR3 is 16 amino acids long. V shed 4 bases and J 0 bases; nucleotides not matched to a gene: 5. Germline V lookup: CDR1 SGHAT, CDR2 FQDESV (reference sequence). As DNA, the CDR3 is TGTGCCAGCAGCTCACTTAGCGGGAACTCCTACAATGAGCAGTTCTTG. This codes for CASSSLSGNSYNEQFL.

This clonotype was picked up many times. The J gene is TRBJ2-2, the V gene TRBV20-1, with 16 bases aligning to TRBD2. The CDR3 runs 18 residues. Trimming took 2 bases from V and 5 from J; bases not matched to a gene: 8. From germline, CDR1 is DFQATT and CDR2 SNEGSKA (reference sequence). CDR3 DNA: TGCAGTGCTAGACCAGGGACTAGCGGGAGGGCCTGGACCGGGGAGCTGTTTTTT. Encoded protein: CSARPGTSGRAWTGELFF.

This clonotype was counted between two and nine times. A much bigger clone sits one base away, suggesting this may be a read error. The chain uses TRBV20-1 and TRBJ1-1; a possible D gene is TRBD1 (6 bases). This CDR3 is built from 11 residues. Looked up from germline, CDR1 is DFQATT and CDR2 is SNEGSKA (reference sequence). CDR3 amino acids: CSAHSDSEALF. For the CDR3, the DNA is TGCAGTGCACACTCGGACAGTGAAGCTCTCTTT.

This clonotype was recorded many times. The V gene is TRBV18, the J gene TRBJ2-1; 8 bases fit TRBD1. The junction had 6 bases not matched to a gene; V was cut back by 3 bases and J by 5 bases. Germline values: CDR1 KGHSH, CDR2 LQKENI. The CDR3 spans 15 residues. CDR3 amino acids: CASSPVAGGDNEQFF. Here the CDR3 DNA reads TGTGCCAGCTCACCGGTCGCAGGGGGCGACAATGAGCAGTTCTTC.